The 11 T cell receptor beta chains below come from one sample, sequenced in a study of blood T cells in healthy people across ages. A second PCR, run for roughly 7 to 11 cycles, used a sample-barcoded 5' primer plus a J-beta primer mix. TCRdb re-called the 5' RACE reads with MiXCR, one entry per CDR3 protein. The repertoire holds about 1 million distinct CDR3 sequences, with under 55% as singletons. Sequenced sample: blood. Source of these receptors: a woman aged 55-69 years in good health.

V gene TRBV9 combines with J gene TRBJ2-1; 7 bases map to TRBD2. The assigned J gene may be wrong: the sequence end matches TRBJ2-7 better. The CDR3 has 14 residues. The germline gives CDR1 SGDLS, CDR2 YYNGEE. CDR3 DNA sequence: TGTGCTACCGGCAGGGACTATACGGGCAATGAGCAGTACTTC. Amino acid sequence: CATGRDYTGNEQYF.

This sequence joins TRBV5-1 and TRBJ2-5; 8 bases align to TRBD2. The CDR3 has 16 amino acids. V shed 4 bases and J 11 bases; nucleotides not matched to a gene: 19. Germline values: CDR1 SGHRS, CDR2 YFSETQ. Here the CDR3 DNA reads TGCGCCAGCAGCGAAGGACTAGCCATCTCTGGCAATGAGCAGTACTTC. Protein sequence: CASSEGLAISGNEQYF.

The V gene is TRBV4-2, the J gene TRBJ2-1; D may be TRBD1 (5 bases). Germline CDR1 reads LGHNA; CDR2 reads YNFKEQ. The V end was cut by 2 bases, the J end by 9 bases, with 23 bases between. CDR3 length: 17 amino acids. CDR3 in DNA: TGTGCCAGCAGCCAAAAAAATGGACCGTCGGTTAGGGGTGAGCAGTTCTTC. It is translated as CASSQKNGPSVRGEQFF.

CDR3 residues: CASSGQGAQLNEQFF. The DNA of the CDR3 is TGTGCCAGCAGTGGACAGGGGGCGCAATTGAATGAGCAGTTCTTC. The V gene is TRBV12-3 or TRBV12-4, the J gene TRBJ2-1; 11 nucleotides line up with TRBD1. The junction had 7 bases not matched to a gene; V was cut back by 5 bases and J by 7 bases. CDR3 length: 15 amino acids.

The chain carries TRBV27 and TRBJ2-5, with 11 bases lining up with TRBD1. Germline trimming cut 3 bases from V and 9 bases from J; bases unmatched to any gene: 9. Germline-derived CDR1 and CDR2 are MNHEY and SMNVEV (reference sequence). The CDR3 contains 15 residues. This CDR3 is CASSFGTGGSEAQYF. As DNA, the CDR3 is TGTGCCAGCAGTTTCGGGACAGGGGGATCCGAGGCCCAGTACTTC.

CDR3 in amino acids: CASSFRTGYGYTF. The CDR3 nucleotides read TGTGCCAGCAGCTTCCGTACAGGGTATGGCTACACCTTC. The gene calls are TRBV7-9 and TRBJ1-2, with a tentative D call TRBD1 (6 bases). The CDR3 spans 13 residues. V was clipped by 3 bases and J by 5 bases, with 10 bases between them. The germline gives CDR1 SEHNR, CDR2 FQNEAQ (reference sequence).

This clonotype has more than one count but fewer than ten. The CDR3 nucleotides are TGTGCCAGCAGCAAAGCTGATGCCCGGGACACTTCTAGCACAGATACGCAGTATTTT. It translates to CASSKADARDTSSTDTQYF. The rearrangement uses TRBV21-1 and TRBJ2-3; the listed D gene, TRBD1, was not tested against the DNA. TRBV21-1 is a pseudogene segment. CDR3 length: 19 residues.

A word on this clonotype: One end of the junction does not line up with germline, which may come from a read error. CDR3 amino acids: CAGRKRGPSPNADTQYF. The CDR3 nucleotides read TGTGCCGGCAGAAAAAGGGGTCCTAGTCCCAACGCAGATACGCAGTATTTT. J is TRBJ2-3 and V is TRBV7-8; D is perhaps TRBD1 (5 bases). The CDR3 is made up of 17 amino acids. Germline V lookup: CDR1 SGHVS, CDR2 FQNEAQ.

The sample holds a few counts of this clonotype. The rearrangement links TRBV10-3 to TRBJ2-1, with TRBD2 matching over 9 bases. CDR3 length equals 14 residues. Per germline, CDR1 ENHRY and CDR2 SYGVKD. V shed 10 bases and J 0 bases; nucleotides not matched to a gene: 4. CDR3 loop: CATEREVSYNEQFF. DNA for the CDR3: TGTGCCACCGAGCGGGAGGTCTCCTACAATGAGCAGTTCTTC.

The chain couples TRBV7-9 to TRBJ1-4, with TRBD1 matching over 9 bases. Germline V gene sequence: CDR1 SEHNR, CDR2 FQNEAQ (reference sequence). Losses at the gene ends were 1 base for V and 7 bases for J; bases not matched to a gene: 4. The CDR3 totals 15 residues. The CDR3 bases are TGTGCCAGCAGCTTAGGGGGACAGGGATTTGAAAAACTGTTTTTT. Translated, it gives CASSLGGQGFEKLFF.

The CDR3 reads CASSPSGDIAKNIQYF. CDR3 sequence (DNA): TGTGCCAGCAGCCCTTCAGGGGACATAGCCAAAAACATTCAGTACTTC. This sequence joins TRBV9 and TRBJ2-4; possible D gene TRBD1, 6 bases. Trimming removed 4 bases from V and 0 bases from J, with 14 bases in between. The germline CDR1 and CDR2 sequences are SGDLS and YYNGEE. This CDR3 comprises 16 residues.